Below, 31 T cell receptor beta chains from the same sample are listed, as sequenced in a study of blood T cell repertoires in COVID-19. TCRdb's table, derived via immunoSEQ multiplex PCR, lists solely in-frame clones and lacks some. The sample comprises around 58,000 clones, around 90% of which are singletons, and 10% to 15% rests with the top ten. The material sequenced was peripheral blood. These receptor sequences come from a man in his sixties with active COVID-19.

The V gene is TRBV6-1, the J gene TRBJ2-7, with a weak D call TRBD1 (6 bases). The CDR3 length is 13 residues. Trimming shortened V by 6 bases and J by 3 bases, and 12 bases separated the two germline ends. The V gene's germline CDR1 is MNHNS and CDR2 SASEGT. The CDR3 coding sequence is TGTGCCAGCAGATCAAAACAGGGCTACGAGCAGTACTTC. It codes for CASRSKQGYEQYF.

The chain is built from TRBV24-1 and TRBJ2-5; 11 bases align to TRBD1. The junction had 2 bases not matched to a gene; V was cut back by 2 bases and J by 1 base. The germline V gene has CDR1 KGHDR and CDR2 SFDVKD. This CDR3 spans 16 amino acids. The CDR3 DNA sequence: TGTGCCACCAGTGATTGGGGGACAGGGGGCCAAGAGACCCAGTACTTC. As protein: CATSDWGTGGQETQYF.

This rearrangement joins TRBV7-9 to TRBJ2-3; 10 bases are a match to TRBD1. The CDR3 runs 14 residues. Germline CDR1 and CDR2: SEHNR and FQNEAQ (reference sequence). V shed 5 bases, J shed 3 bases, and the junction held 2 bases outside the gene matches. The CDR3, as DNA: TGTGCCAGCAGCGACAGGGGGCGGACAGATACGCAGTATTTT. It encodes CASSDRGRTDTQYF.

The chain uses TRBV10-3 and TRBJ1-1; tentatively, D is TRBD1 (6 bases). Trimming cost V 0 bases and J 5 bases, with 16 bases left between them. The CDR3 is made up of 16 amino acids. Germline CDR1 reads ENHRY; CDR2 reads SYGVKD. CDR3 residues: CAISESGGLSSTEAFF. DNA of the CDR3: TGTGCCATCAGTGAGTCGGGGGGGCTTAGTTCGACTGAAGCTTTCTTT.

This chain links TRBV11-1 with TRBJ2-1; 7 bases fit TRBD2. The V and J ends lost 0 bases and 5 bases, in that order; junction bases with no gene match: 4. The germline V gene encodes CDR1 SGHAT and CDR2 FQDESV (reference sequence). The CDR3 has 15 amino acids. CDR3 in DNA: TGTGCCAGCAGCTTAGCGGGGGGGTTTAACAATGAGCAGTTCTTC. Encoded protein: CASSLAGGFNNEQFF.

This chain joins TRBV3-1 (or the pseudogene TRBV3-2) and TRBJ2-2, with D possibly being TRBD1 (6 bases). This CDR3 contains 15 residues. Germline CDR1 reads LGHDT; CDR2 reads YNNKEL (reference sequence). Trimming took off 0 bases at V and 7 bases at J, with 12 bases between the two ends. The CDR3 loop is CASSQDLAGVGELFF. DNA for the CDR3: TGTGCCAGCAGCCAAGATCTGGCAGGGGTCGGGGAGCTGTTTTTT.

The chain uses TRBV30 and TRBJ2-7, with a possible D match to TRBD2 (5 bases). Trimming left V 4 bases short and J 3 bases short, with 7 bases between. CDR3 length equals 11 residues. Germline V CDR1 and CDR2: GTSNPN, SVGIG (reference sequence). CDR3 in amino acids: CAWMRDYEQYF. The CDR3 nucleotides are TGTGCCTGGATGAGGGACTACGAGCAGTACTTC.

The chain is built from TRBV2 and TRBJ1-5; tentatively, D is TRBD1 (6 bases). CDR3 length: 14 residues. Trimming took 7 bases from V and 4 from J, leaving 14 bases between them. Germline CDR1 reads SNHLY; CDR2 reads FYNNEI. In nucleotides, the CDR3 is TGTGCCAGCAATGGACAGTTGGAGAATCAGCCCCAGCATTTT. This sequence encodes CASNGQLENQPQHF.

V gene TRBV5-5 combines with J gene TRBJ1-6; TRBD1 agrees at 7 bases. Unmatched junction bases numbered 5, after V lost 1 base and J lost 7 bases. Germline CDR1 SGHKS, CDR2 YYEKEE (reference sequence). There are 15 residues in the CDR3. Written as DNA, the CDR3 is TGTGCCAGCAGCTTGTCCGGGACAGTGAATTCACCCCTCCACTTT. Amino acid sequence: CASSLSGTVNSPLHF.

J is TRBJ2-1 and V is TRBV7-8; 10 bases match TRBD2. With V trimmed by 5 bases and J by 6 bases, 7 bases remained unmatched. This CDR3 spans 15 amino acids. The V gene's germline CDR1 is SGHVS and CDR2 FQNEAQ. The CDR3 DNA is TGTGCCAGCAGCGTAACTAGCGGGGCGTCCAATGAGCAGTTCTTC. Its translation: CASSVTSGASNEQFF.

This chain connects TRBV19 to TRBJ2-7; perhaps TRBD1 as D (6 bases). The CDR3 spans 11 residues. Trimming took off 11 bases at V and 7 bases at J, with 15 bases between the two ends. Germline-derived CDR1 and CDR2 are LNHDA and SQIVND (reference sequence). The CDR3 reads CAVSWGREQYF. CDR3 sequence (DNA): TGTGCCGTGTCGTGGGGGCGGGAGCAGTACTTC. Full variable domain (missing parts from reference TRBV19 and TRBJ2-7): DGGITQSPKYLFRKEGQNVTLSCEQNLNHDAMYWYRQDPGQGLRLIYYSQIVNDFQKGDIAEGYSVSREKKESFPLTVTSAQKNPTAFYLCAVSWGREQYFGPGTRLTVT.

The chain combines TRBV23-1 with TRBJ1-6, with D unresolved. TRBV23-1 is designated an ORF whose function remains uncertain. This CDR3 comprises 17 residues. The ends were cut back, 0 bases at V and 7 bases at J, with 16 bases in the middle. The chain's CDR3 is CASSQSEAPAGNSPLHF. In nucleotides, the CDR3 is TGCGCCAGCAGTCAATCGGAGGCCCCCGCGGGGAATTCACCCCTCCACTTT.

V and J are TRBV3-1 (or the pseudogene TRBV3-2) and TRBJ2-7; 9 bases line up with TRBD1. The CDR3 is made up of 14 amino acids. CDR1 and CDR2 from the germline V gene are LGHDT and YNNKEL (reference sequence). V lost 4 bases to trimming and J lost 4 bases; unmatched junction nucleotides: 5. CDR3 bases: TGTGCCAGCAGCCGTGGGACAGGGCCATACGAGCAGTACTTC. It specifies CASSRGTGPYEQYF.

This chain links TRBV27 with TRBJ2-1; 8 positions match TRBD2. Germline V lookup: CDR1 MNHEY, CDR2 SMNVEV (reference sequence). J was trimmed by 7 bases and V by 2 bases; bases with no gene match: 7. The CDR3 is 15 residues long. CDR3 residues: CASSLQAGVPNEQFF. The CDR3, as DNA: TGTGCCAGCAGTTTACAAGCGGGAGTTCCAAATGAGCAGTTCTTC.

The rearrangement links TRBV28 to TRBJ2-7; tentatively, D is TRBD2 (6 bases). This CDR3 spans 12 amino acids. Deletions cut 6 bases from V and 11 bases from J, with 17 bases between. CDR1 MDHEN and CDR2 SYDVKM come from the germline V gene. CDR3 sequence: CASSRTLREEYF. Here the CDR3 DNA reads TGTGCCAGCAGCCGGACGCTAAGGGAGGAGTACTTC.

The CDR3 nucleotides read TGTGCCAGCAGTTTAAGCCGGACCCAGTACTTC. Residues: CASSLSRTQYF. V and J are TRBV28 and TRBJ2-5; D not certain. V was clipped by 2 bases and J by 7 bases, with 5 bases between them. CDR3 length: 11 amino acids. Germline lookup yields CDR1 MDHEN and CDR2 SYDVKM. The complete variable domain, with remaining parts taken from reference TRBV28 and TRBJ2-5, reads DVKVTQSSRYLVKRTGEKVFLECVQDMDHENMFWYRQDPGLGLRLIYFSYDVKMKEKGDIPEGYSVSREKKERFSLILESASTNQTSMYLCASSLSRTQYFGPGTRLLVL.

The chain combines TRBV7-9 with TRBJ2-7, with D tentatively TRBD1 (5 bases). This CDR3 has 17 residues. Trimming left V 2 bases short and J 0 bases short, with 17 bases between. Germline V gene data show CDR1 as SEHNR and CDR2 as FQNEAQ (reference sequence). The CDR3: CASSLQGQILSSYEQYF. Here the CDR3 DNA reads TGTGCCAGCAGCTTACAGGGCCAAATTCTCAGCTCCTACGAGCAGTACTTC.

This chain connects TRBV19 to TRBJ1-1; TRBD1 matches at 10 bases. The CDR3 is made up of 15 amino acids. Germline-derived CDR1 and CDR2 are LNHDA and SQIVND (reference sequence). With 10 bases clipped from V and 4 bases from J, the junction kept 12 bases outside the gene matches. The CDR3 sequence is CATKGTGVVSTEAFF. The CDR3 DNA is TGTGCCACCAAAGGGACAGGGGTTGTTAGCACTGAAGCTTTCTTT.

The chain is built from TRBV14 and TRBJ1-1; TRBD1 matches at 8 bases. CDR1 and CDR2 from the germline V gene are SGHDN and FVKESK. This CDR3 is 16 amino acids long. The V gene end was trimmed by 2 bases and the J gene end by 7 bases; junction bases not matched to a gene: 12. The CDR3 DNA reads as TGTGCCAGCAGCCAATTTGGACAGGGCAGCATGAGTGAAGCTTTCTTT. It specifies CASSQFGQGSMSEAFF.

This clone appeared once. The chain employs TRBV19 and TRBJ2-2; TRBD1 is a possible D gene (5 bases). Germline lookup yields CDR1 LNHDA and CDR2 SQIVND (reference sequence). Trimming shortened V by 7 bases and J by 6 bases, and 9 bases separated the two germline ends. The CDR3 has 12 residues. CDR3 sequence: CASITGAGELFF. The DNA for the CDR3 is TGTGCCAGTATCACAGGCGCCGGGGAGCTGTTTTTT.

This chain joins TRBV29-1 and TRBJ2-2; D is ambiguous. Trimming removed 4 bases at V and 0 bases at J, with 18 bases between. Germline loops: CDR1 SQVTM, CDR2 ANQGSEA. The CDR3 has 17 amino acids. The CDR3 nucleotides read TGCAGCGTTGTAATTATGATGTCTTGGCCGAACACCGGGGAGCTGTTTTTT. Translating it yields CSVVIMMSWPNTGELFF.

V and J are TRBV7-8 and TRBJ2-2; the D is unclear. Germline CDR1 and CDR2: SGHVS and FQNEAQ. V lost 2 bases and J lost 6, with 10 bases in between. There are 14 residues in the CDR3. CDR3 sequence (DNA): TGTGCCAGCAGCTTATACTCATTCGCCGGGGAGCTGTTTTTT. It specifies CASSLYSFAGELFF.

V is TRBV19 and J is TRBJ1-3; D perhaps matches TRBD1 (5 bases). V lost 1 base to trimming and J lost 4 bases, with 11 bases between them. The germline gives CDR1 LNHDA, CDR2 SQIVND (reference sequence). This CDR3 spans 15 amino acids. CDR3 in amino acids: CASSIGRAAGNTIYF. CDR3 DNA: TGTGCCAGTAGTATAGGCAGGGCAGCCGGAAACACCATATATTTT.

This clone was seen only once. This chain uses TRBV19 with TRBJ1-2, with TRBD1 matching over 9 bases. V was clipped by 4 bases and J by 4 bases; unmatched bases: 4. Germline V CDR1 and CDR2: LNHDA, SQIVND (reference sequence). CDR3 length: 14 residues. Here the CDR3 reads CASSTADRGYGYTF. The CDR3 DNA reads TGTGCCAGTAGTACCGCGGACAGGGGCTATGGCTACACCTTC.

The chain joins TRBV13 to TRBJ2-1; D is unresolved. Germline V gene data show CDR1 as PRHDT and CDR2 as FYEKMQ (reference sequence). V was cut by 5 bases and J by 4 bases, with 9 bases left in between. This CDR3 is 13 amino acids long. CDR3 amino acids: CASSRRLYNEQFF. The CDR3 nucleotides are TGTGCCAGCAGCCGTCGACTTTACAATGAGCAGTTCTTC.

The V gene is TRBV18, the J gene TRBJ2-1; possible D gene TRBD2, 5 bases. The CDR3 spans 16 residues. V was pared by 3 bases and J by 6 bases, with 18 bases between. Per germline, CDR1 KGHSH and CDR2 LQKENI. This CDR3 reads CASSPTRDRASNEQFF. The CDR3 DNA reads TGTGCCAGCTCACCCACCCGGGATAGGGCATCCAATGAGCAGTTCTTC.

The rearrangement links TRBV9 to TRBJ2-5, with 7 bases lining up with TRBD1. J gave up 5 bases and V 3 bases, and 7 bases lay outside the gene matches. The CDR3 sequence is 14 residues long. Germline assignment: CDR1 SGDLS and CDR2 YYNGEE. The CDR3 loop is CASSEAGGGETQYF. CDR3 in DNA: TGTGCCAGCAGCGAGGCAGGGGGTGGGGAGACCCAGTACTTC.

The CDR3: CASSLGASTRNQPQHF. DNA of the CDR3: TGTGCCAGCAGCTTGGGGGCTTCGACAAGAAATCAGCCCCAGCATTTT. The chain couples TRBV5-6 to TRBJ1-5; D gene ambiguous. CDR1 is SGHDT and CDR2 is YYEEEE in the germline V gene. The length of the CDR3 is 16 residues. Trimming took 0 bases from V and 4 from J, leaving 14 bases between them.

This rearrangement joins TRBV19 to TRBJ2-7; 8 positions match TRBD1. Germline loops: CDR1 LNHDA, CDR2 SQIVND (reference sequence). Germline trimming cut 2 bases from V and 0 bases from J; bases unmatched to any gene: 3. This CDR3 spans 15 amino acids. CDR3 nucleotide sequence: TGTGCCAGTAGTATAAGGACAGGGCCCTCCTACGAGCAGTACTTC. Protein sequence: CASSIRTGPSYEQYF.

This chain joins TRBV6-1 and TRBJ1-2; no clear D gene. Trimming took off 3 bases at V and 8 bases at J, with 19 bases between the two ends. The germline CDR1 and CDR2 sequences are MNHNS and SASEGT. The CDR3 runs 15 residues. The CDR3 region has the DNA TGTGCCAGCAGTGAGAATAGCCAGTCTATGGAAGGCTACACCTTC. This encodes CASSENSQSMEGYTF.

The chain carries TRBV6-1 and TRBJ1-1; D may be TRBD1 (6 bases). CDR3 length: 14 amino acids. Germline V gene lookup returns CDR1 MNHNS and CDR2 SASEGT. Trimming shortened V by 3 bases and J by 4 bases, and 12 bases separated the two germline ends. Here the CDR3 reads CASSDRGMGTEAFF. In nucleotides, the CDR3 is TGTGCCAGCAGTGACAGGGGTATGGGCACTGAAGCTTTCTTT.